Listed here are 12 T cell receptor beta chains from one sample, sequenced in a study of control samples from healthy donors and cancer patients. Clones were sequenced by immunoSEQ multiplex PCR, and TCRdb holds only the in-frame ones, with some missing. This table holds roughly 90,000 clones, approximately 82% found once. The specimen was blood. These receptors all come from a woman in her fifties or sixties in good health.

J is TRBJ2-1 and V is TRBV28; D gene unclear. The CDR3 totals 12 residues. CDR1 MDHEN and CDR2 SYDVKM come from the germline V gene. The germline V and J ends were trimmed by 6 bases and 6 bases, with 9 bases remaining between them. In nucleotides, the CDR3 is TGTGCCAGCAGGACCTCGATCAATGAGCAGTTCTTC. As protein: CASRTSINEQFF. Supplemented by reference TRBV28 and TRBJ2-1, the full variable domain reads DVKVTQSSRYLVKRTGEKVFLECVQDMDHENMFWYRQDPGLGLRLIYFSYDVKMKEKGDIPEGYSVSREKKERFSLILESASTNQTSMYLCASRTSINEQFFGPGTRLTVL.

CDR3 DNA: TGTGCCAGCAGCTCCATAACCGGGGAGCTGTTTTTT. Its protein product is CASSSITGELFF. The chain uses TRBV11-3 and TRBJ2-2; D is uncertain. The CDR3 length is 12 residues. Germline V gene data show CDR1 as SGHNT and CDR2 as YENEEA. V was cut by 4 bases and J by 5 bases, with 5 bases left in between.

This chain joins TRBV11-3 and TRBJ1-1; D unclear. The germline V gene has CDR1 SGHNT and CDR2 YENEEA. Trimming removed 3 bases at V and 4 bases at J, with 9 bases between. The CDR3 runs 13 residues. CDR3 in amino acids: CASSLNGFTEAFF. The DNA of the CDR3 is TGTGCCAGCAGCTTGAACGGCTTCACTGAAGCTTTCTTT. Supplemented by reference TRBV11-3 and TRBJ1-1, the full variable domain reads EAGVVQSPRYKIIEKKQPVAFWCNPISGHNTLYWYLQNLGQGPELLIRYENEEAVDDSQLPKDRFSAERLKGVDSTLKIQPAELGDSAVYLCASSLNGFTEAFFGQGTRLTVV.

This chain links TRBV19 with TRBJ2-1, with D uncertain. The germline gives CDR1 LNHDA, CDR2 SQIVND (reference sequence). The V end lost 2 bases, the J end lost 7 bases, and 18 bases lay between the germline ends. The CDR3 has 16 amino acids. This chain's CDR3 is CASSISGRSSRNEQFF. The DNA of the CDR3 is TGTGCCAGTAGTATATCGGGCAGGTCCAGTCGGAATGAGCAGTTCTTC. The full variable domain, with the rest looked up from reference TRBV19 and TRBJ2-1, is DGGITQSPKYLFRKEGQNVTLSCEQNLNHDAMYWYRQDPGQGLRLIYYSQIVNDFQKGDIAEGYSVSREKKESFPLTVTSAQKNPTAFYLCASSISGRSSRNEQFFGPGTRLTVL.

To note about this clone: One junction end does not reproduce the germline sequence, and a read error may be involved. The V call is TRBV5-8, the J call TRBJ2-4, with D tentatively TRBD1 (6 bases). CDR1 is SGHTS, CDR2 YDEGEE, per germline. The CDR3 runs 15 residues. The CDR3 loop is CVSSQWGPAKNIQYF. CDR3 nucleotides: TGTGTCAGCAGCCAGTGGGGGCCGGCCAAAAACATTCAGTACTTC.

This clone was counted once. The chain employs TRBV18 and TRBJ1-2; 8 nucleotides align to TRBD1. J lost 4 bases, V lost 3 bases, and 4 bases had no gene match. Germline CDR1 KGHSH, CDR2 LQKENI. The CDR3 is 14 amino acids. CDR3 nucleotide sequence: TGTGCCAGCTCACCGCAGGGGGCCGGCTATGGCTACACCTTC. Its protein is CASSPQGAGYGYTF.

The chain couples TRBV18 to TRBJ2-7; 8 bases are shared with TRBD1. The CDR3 consists of 14 residues. The V gene's germline CDR1 is KGHSH and CDR2 LQKENI. After removal of 3 bases from V and 6 bases from J, the junction contained 7 bases not matched to a gene. CDR3 nucleotide sequence: TGTGCCAGCTCACCTGGACAGGGTTGGAGCGAGCAGTACTTC. As protein: CASSPGQGWSEQYF.

The V and J genes are TRBV5-1 and TRBJ2-3; 8 nucleotides agree with TRBD2. Losses at the gene ends were 4 bases for V and 1 base for J; bases not matched to a gene: 8. The germline V gene encodes CDR1 SGHRS and CDR2 YFSETQ. CDR3 size: 16 residues. In DNA form, the CDR3 reads TGCGCCAGCAGCGCACCCGGGACTAGACGCACAGATACGCAGTATTTT. This translates into CASSAPGTRRTDTQYF. The complete variable domain, with remaining parts taken from reference TRBV5-1 and TRBJ2-3, reads KAGVTQTPRYLIKTRGQQVTLSCSPISGHRSVSWYQQTPGQGLQFLFEYFSETQRNKGNFPGRFSGRQFSNSRSEMNVSTLELGDSALYLCASSAPGTRRTDTQYFGPGTRLTVL.

A few counts support this clone. This chain connects TRBV18 to TRBJ2-7; D is perhaps TRBD2 (6 bases). Trimming took off 3 bases at V and 1 base at J, with 13 bases between the two ends. Germline loops: CDR1 KGHSH, CDR2 LQKENI. This CDR3 has 15 residues. DNA of the CDR3: TGTGCCAGCTCACCGCCCTGGAGGGATTCCTACGAGCAGTACTTC. Translation gives CASSPPWRDSYEQYF.

V is TRBV6-6 and J is TRBJ1-2; 7 nucleotides agree with TRBD1. V was pared by 5 bases and J by 7 bases, with 19 bases of the junction left unmatched. The CDR3 length is 17 residues. CDR1 MNHNY and CDR2 SVGAGI come from the germline V gene (reference sequence). In nucleotides, the CDR3 is TGTGCCAGCAGTCCCAGACAGGGATCAAGTTTTCGGGGTGGCTACACCTTC. It yields the protein CASSPRQGSSFRGGYTF.

This clone has a single count. The genes are TRBV20-1 and TRBJ2-2; D gene ambiguous. Germline V lookup: CDR1 DFQATT, CDR2 SNEGSKA (reference sequence). Trimming shortened V by 3 bases and J by 4 bases, and 12 bases separated the two germline ends. This CDR3 has 14 amino acids. The CDR3 DNA sequence: TGCAGTGCTAGTTACCCCGTGGGCACCGGGGAGCTGTTTTTT. Translated: CSASYPVGTGELFF.

The chain employs TRBV7-2 and TRBJ1-2, with 9 positions matching TRBD1. This CDR3 is 15 amino acids long. Germline lookup yields CDR1 SGHTA and CDR2 FQGNSA. V gave up 5 bases and J gave up 6 bases; unmatched junction bases: 10. The CDR3 nucleotides read TGTGCCAGCAGCGTCAACCCCACAGGGGGCAATGGCTACACCTTC. Its translation: CASSVNPTGGNGYTF.